Presented here are 32 T cell receptor beta chains from one specimen sequenced in a study of beta chain features in type 1 diabetes (dated by TCRdb to the late 2010s). The library was made by the immunoSEQ multiplex PCR assay. The entire isolated RNA was reverse transcribed using the High Capacity cDNA Reverse Transcription Kit, and thus expressed TCRB transcripts were sequenced. The clones in this table, taken by TCRdb from immuneACCESS, are in-frame only. Not every clone is retained; where verified, under half of the shortfall comes from an unresolved V gene, and the cause of the rest is unknown. Counted in this sample were hundreds of thousands of clones; about 16% of them appeared once. About 0.097% of the sample goes to the ten largest clones. What was sequenced was naive CD4+ T cells from blood. The cell subset or site label on this specimen signifies: true naive CD4+ T cells. All receptors derive from a man aged 18 to 29 in good health.

This clone was observed a few times. V and J are TRBV6-5 and TRBJ2-7, with 7 bases that match TRBD1. From germline, CDR1 is MNHEY and CDR2 SVGAGI. The CDR3 is 13 amino acids. The J segment lost 5 bases and the V segment lost 2 bases, leaving 3 bases of the junction unmatched. This chain's CDR3 is CASSYPGTDEQYF. CDR3 DNA: TGTGCCAGCAGTTACCCTGGGACAGACGAGCAGTACTTC.

The gene calls are TRBV4-2 and TRBJ2-7; weak D call: TRBD1 (5 bases). CDR3 length: 14 residues. Trimming left V 7 bases short and J 0 bases short, with 13 bases between. From germline, CDR1 is LGHNA and CDR2 YNFKEQ. The CDR3 protein is CASKLDSRSYEQYF. The CDR3 region has the DNA TGTGCCAGCAAGCTAGACAGCCGCTCCTACGAGCAGTACTTC.

In this sample, this clone turned up a few times. This rearrangement joins TRBV29-1 to TRBJ2-5, with unresolved D. V shed 3 bases and J shed 3 bases, with 11 bases lying between them. CDR3 length: 13 amino acids. CDR1 is SQVTM and CDR2 is ANQGSEA in the germline V gene. CDR3: CSVDFGSKETQYF. CDR3 nucleotide sequence: TGCAGCGTTGATTTCGGGTCTAAAGAGACCCAGTACTTC.

The V call is TRBV7-9, the J call TRBJ2-7; tentative D call: TRBD2 (6 bases). CDR3 size: 14 residues. Trimming removed 5 bases at V and 7 bases at J, with 18 bases between. Germline V CDR1 and CDR2: SEHNR, FQNEAQ (reference sequence). This CDR3 is CASSLSGGGAEQYF. The CDR3 coding sequence is TGTGCCAGCAGCCTTAGCGGTGGGGGAGCGGAGCAGTACTTC.

The V call is TRBV9, the J call TRBJ1-1; D not certain. Germline V gene lookup returns CDR1 SGDLS and CDR2 YYNGEE. The CDR3 covers 16 residues. Trimming removed 0 bases at V and 2 bases at J, with 14 bases between. The CDR3 DNA follows: TGTGCCAGCAGCGTAGACCCCCGGCCACGAAACACTGAAGCTTTCTTT. The encoded protein is CASSVDPRPRNTEAFF.

This clone has a handful of counts. The chain joins TRBV18 to TRBJ2-7, with 12 bases identical to TRBD2. Looked up from germline, CDR1 is KGHSH and CDR2 is LQKENI. The CDR3 is 16 amino acids. Unmatched junction bases numbered 5, after V lost 5 bases and J lost 0 bases. The CDR3 loop is CASSEGLAGTSYEQYF. As DNA, the CDR3 is TGTGCCAGCTCAGAGGGACTAGCGGGCACCTCCTACGAGCAGTACTTC. Combining the CDR3 with reference TRBV18 and TRBJ2-7 gives the whole variable domain NAGVMQNPRHLVRRRGQEARLRCSPMKGHSHVYWYRQLPEEGLKFMVYLQKENIIDESGMPKERFSAEFPKEGPSILRIQQVVRGDSAAYFCASSEGLAGTSYEQYFGPGTRLTVT.

The J gene is TRBJ1-1, the V gene TRBV19, with a possible D match to TRBD1 (5 bases). This CDR3 comprises 14 residues. Germline CDR1 and CDR2: LNHDA and SQIVND (reference sequence). The germline V and J ends were trimmed by 5 bases and 1 base, with 11 bases remaining between them. CDR3 sequence (DNA): TGTGCCAGTAGTTCGGGACCCAAGAACACTGAAGCTTTCTTT. This gives the protein CASSSGPKNTEAFF.

This chain connects TRBV5-1 to TRBJ1-1; 7 bases agree with TRBD1. Germline values: CDR1 SGHRS, CDR2 YFSETQ. The V and J ends lost 4 bases and 4 bases, in that order; junction bases with no gene match: 4. This CDR3 is built from 13 residues. CDR3 region: CASSGDSRTEAFF. In DNA form, the CDR3 reads TGCGCCAGCAGCGGGGACAGCCGCACTGAAGCTTTCTTT. Looking up the rest from reference TRBV5-1 and TRBJ1-1 gives the full variable domain: KAGVTQTPRYLIKTRGQQVTLSCSPISGHRSVSWYQQTPGQGLQFLFEYFSETQRNKGNFPGRFSGRQFSNSRSEMNVSTLELGDSALYLCASSGDSRTEAFFGQGTRLTVV.

This chain links TRBV4-3 with TRBJ2-1; D ambiguous. V lost 3 bases, J lost 6 bases, and 9 bases lay in between. This CDR3 is built from 13 residues. Per germline, CDR1 LGHNA and CDR2 YSLEER. Here the CDR3 DNA reads TGCGCCAGCAGCCACCAAGGGTTCAATGAGCAGTTCTTC. Translation: CASSHQGFNEQFF.

V and J are TRBV28 and TRBJ1-5, with D tentatively TRBD1 (5 bases). V was trimmed by 2 bases and J by 3 bases, leaving 11 bases between them. Germline V gene sequence: CDR1 MDHEN, CDR2 SYDVKM. The CDR3 sequence is 15 residues long. The DNA for the CDR3 is TGTGCCAGCAGTTTAGTAGGGGCCCCCAATCAGCCCCAGCATTTT. Translation gives CASSLVGAPNQPQHF.

This clone was observed a few times. The J gene is TRBJ1-2, the V gene TRBV7-2, with D possibly being TRBD1 (5 bases). Germline V lookup: CDR1 SGHTA, CDR2 FQGNSA. Trimming removed 5 bases from V and 1 base from J, with 14 bases in between. The CDR3 has 15 amino acids. The CDR3 region has the DNA TGTGCCAGCAGCAACCCTTGGGGGATTAACTATGGCTACACCTTC. Translated: CASSNPWGINYGYTF.

This clone was detected only a few times. The CDR3, as DNA: TGTGCCAGCAGTTCCCTTTTTCAAGAGACCCAGTACTTC. Protein: CASSSLFQETQYF. The chain joins TRBV28 to TRBJ2-5, with unresolved D. The V gene lost 4 bases and the J gene lost 2 bases, with 8 bases spanning the gap. The CDR3 sequence is 13 residues long. The germline gives CDR1 MDHEN, CDR2 SYDVKM.

The chain employs TRBV7-2 and TRBJ2-3, with 7 bases aligning to TRBD1. Germline CDR1 reads SGHTA; CDR2 reads FQGNSA. CDR3 length: 16 amino acids. Unmatched junction bases numbered 7, after V lost 2 bases and J lost 2 bases. The CDR3 loop reads CASSLRPDRATDTQYF. CDR3 nucleotides: TGTGCCAGCAGCTTAAGGCCCGACAGGGCCACAGATACGCAGTATTTT.

This clone was seen more than once but under ten times. V is TRBV14 and J is TRBJ1-6, with D unclear. The V and J ends lost 0 bases and 12 bases respectively, with 12 bases between them. In germline, CDR1 is SGHDN, CDR2 FVKESK. The CDR3 is made up of 14 amino acids. This CDR3 reads CASSQEDFGLPLHF. The CDR3 nucleotides read TGTGCCAGCAGCCAAGAAGACTTCGGGTTACCCCTCCACTTT. Using reference TRBV14 and TRBJ1-6 for the parts outside the CDR3, the full variable domain is EAGVTQFPSHSVIEKGQTVTLRCDPISGHDNLYWYRRVMGKEIKFLLHFVKESKQDESGMPNNRFLAERTGGTYSTLKVQPAELEDSGVYFCASSQEDFGLPLHFGNGTRLTVT.

The rearrangement joins TRBV27 to TRBJ1-1; D remains unclear. This CDR3 contains 11 residues. Germline lookup yields CDR1 MNHEY and CDR2 SMNVEV (reference sequence). V was clipped by 6 bases and J by 5 bases, with 7 bases between them. CDR3: CASRSGTEAFF. CDR3 nucleotide sequence: TGTGCCAGCAGGTCGGGGACTGAAGCTTTCTTT.

This clone turned up a few times. The V call is TRBV5-1, the J call TRBJ2-5; a possible D gene is TRBD1 (5 bases). Trimming left V 0 bases short and J 5 bases short, with 14 bases between. Germline V gene sequence: CDR1 SGHRS, CDR2 YFSETQ. This CDR3 is built from 15 residues. The CDR3 DNA sequence: TGCGCCAGCAGCTTGGCCGGTGTAAGGGGCGAGACCCAGTACTTC. Its protein is CASSLAGVRGETQYF.

This clone was picked up one time. The chain is built from TRBV7-8 and TRBJ2-6; 9 bases agree with TRBD1. The ends lost 6 bases at V and 4 bases at J; junction bases unmatched: 7. The CDR3 covers 16 residues. Germline assignment: CDR1 SGHVS and CDR2 FQNEAQ. In nucleotides, the CDR3 is TGTGCCAGCAGACGGGACAGGGAGCTAGGGGCCAACGTCCTGACTTTC. The encoded protein is CASRRDRELGANVLTF.

This clone has only a few counts. The V gene is TRBV28, the J gene TRBJ1-1, with D perhaps TRBD1 (5 bases). From germline, CDR1 is MDHEN and CDR2 SYDVKM. The CDR3 length is 13 residues. V was pared by 6 bases and J by 1 base, with 9 bases between. Here the CDR3 reads CASRATGNTEAFF. In DNA form, the CDR3 reads TGTGCCAGCAGGGCCACAGGGAACACTGAAGCTTTCTTT.

Only a few counts were recorded for this clone. The rearrangement joins TRBV7-2 to TRBJ2-7, with 7 bases fitting TRBD1. The CDR3 is made up of 14 amino acids. The germline V gene has CDR1 SGHTA and CDR2 FQGNSA. The V gene end was trimmed by 5 bases and the J gene end by 4 bases; junction bases not matched to a gene: 8. The CDR3 nucleotides read TGTGCCAGCAGCCGGGACCGACAGGGATACGAGCAGTACTTC. Its translation is CASSRDRQGYEQYF.

In this sample, this clone turned up a few times. V gene TRBV5-6 combines with J gene TRBJ1-5; unclear D gene. V lost 4 bases, J lost 2 bases, and 10 bases lay in between. This CDR3 is built from 14 residues. CDR1 SGHDT and CDR2 YYEEEE come from the germline V gene. The CDR3 DNA follows: TGTGCCAGCAGCCTAGGGTTCGGCAATCAGCCCCAGCATTTT. Translated, it gives CASSLGFGNQPQHF.

This clone was counted between two and nine times. The sample holds other DNA sequences that translate to the same CDR3. This sequence joins TRBV6-6 and TRBJ1-5; D unclear. Trimming took 6 bases from V and 0 from J, leaving 6 bases between them. Germline V lookup: CDR1 MNHNY, CDR2 SVGAGI (reference sequence). This CDR3 spans 13 amino acids. This chain's CDR3 is CASRRDSNQPQHF. CDR3 coding DNA: TGTGCCAGCAGAAGGGATAGCAATCAGCCCCAGCATTTT.

The chain uses TRBV27 and TRBJ2-6; 10 positions match TRBD1. The CDR3 totals 17 residues. In germline, CDR1 is MNHEY, CDR2 SMNVEV (reference sequence). V gave up 4 bases and J gave up 0 bases; unmatched junction bases: 3. DNA for the CDR3: TGTGCCAGCAGTTACCGGGACAGGGGCTCTGGGGCCAACGTCCTGACTTTC. Protein: CASSYRDRGSGANVLTF.

This clone was observed a few times. The V call is TRBV7-2, the J call TRBJ2-7; 11 nucleotides align to TRBD2. The V segment lost 4 bases and the J segment 2 bases; nucleotides outside the gene matches: 7. Germline V gene data show CDR1 as SGHTA and CDR2 as FQGNSA. The CDR3 runs to 16 residues. The CDR3 loop is CASSSVLAGGPYEQYF. The CDR3 DNA reads TGTGCCAGCAGCTCGGTTTTAGCGGGAGGGCCCTACGAGCAGTACTTC.

The rearrangement uses TRBV7-9 and TRBJ2-1; D call uncertain. Per germline, CDR1 SEHNR and CDR2 FQNEAQ (reference sequence). V lost 7 bases, J lost 5 bases, and 9 bases lay in between. The CDR3 has 12 amino acids. The CDR3 here is CASNLRDNEQFF. In DNA, the CDR3 is TGTGCCAGCAACCTTCGTGACAATGAGCAGTTCTTC.

This clone was seen only a few times. This chain joins TRBV5-1 and TRBJ2-7; no firm D call. The CDR3 loop spans 19 amino acids. Germline values: CDR1 SGHRS, CDR2 YFSETQ. V was clipped by 0 bases and J by 3 bases, with 25 bases between them. The CDR3, as DNA: TGCGCCAGCAGCTTGGTGAATTCTTACCTACATCTCGGAAACTACGAGCAGTACTTC. Translated: CASSLVNSYLHLGNYEQYF. Drawing the rest from reference TRBV5-1 and TRBJ2-7, the complete variable domain is KAGVTQTPRYLIKTRGQQVTLSCSPISGHRSVSWYQQTPGQGLQFLFEYFSETQRNKGNFPGRFSGRQFSNSRSEMNVSTLELGDSALYLCASSLVNSYLHLGNYEQYFGPGTRLTVT.

This clone has just a few counts. The J gene is TRBJ2-5, the V gene TRBV28, with D possibly being TRBD2 (7 bases). The germline V and J ends were trimmed by 5 bases and 9 bases, with 22 bases remaining between them. The CDR3 is 15 residues long. Germline lookup yields CDR1 MDHEN and CDR2 SYDVKM. CDR3 coding DNA: TGTGCCAGCAGTCCCGGGACTCCAGGGGCGGGGGCCCAGTACTTC. Amino acid sequence: CASSPGTPGAGAQYF.

This clone was counted only a few times. This chain links TRBV10-3 with TRBJ1-2; unclear D gene. CDR3 length: 15 residues. Trimming took 1 base from V and 0 from J, leaving 9 bases between them. Per germline, CDR1 ENHRY and CDR2 SYGVKD. CDR3 in DNA: TGTGCCATCAGTGAGTGGTCGGGTCCTAACTATGGCTACACCTTC. Its protein is CAISEWSGPNYGYTF.

On this clone itself: This specimen includes other DNA sequences encoding the same CDR3. The chain joins TRBV29-1 to TRBJ1-1; D is perhaps TRBD1 (6 bases). Trimming removed 4 bases from V and 1 base from J, with 10 bases in between. CDR1 and CDR2 (germline): SQVTM, ANQGSEA. The CDR3 totals 13 residues. Here the CDR3 reads CSVARGPNTEAFF. For the CDR3, the DNA is TGCAGCGTTGCCCGGGGGCCGAACACTGAAGCTTTCTTT.

Notes on this clone: Other DNA sequences within the sample encode an identical CDR3. The chain is built from TRBV7-2 and TRBJ2-6; TRBD1 aligns across 7 bases. V lost 5 bases, J lost 2 bases, and 6 bases stayed unmatched. CDR1 SGHTA and CDR2 FQGNSA come from the germline V gene. The CDR3 is made up of 16 amino acids. The CDR3 nucleotides read TGTGCCAGCAGCGTACAGGGGTGGGCTGGGGCCAACGTCCTGACTTTC. It codes for CASSVQGWAGANVLTF.

Comment on this clone: Other DNA sequences in the same sample also yield this CDR3. V is TRBV7-2 and J is TRBJ1-1; D uncertain. CDR1 is SGHTA, CDR2 FQGNSA, per germline. The CDR3 sequence is 11 residues long. The V end was cut by 3 bases, the J end by 1 base, with 0 bases between. For the CDR3, the DNA is TGTGCCAGCAGCTTGAACACTGAAGCTTTCTTT. Amino acids: CASSLNTEAFF.

The V call is TRBV7-9, the J call TRBJ2-5; weak D call: TRBD2 (6 bases). V was trimmed by 2 bases and J by 3 bases, leaving 10 bases between them. This CDR3 spans 14 amino acids. Germline assignment: CDR1 SEHNR and CDR2 FQNEAQ (reference sequence). The chain's CDR3 is CASSLTAGKETQYF. In nucleotides, the CDR3 is TGTGCCAGCAGCTTAACGGCGGGAAAAGAGACCCAGTACTTC.

This clone was detected a few times. V and J are TRBV7-9 and TRBJ1-4; D ambiguous. V lost 1 base, J lost 0 bases, and 9 bases lay in between. CDR1 is SEHNR and CDR2 is FQNEAQ in the germline V gene (reference sequence). The CDR3 covers 16 residues. This CDR3 is CASSLGRVATNEKLFF. The CDR3 coding sequence is TGTGCCAGCAGCTTAGGACGGGTGGCAACTAATGAAAAACTGTTTTTT.